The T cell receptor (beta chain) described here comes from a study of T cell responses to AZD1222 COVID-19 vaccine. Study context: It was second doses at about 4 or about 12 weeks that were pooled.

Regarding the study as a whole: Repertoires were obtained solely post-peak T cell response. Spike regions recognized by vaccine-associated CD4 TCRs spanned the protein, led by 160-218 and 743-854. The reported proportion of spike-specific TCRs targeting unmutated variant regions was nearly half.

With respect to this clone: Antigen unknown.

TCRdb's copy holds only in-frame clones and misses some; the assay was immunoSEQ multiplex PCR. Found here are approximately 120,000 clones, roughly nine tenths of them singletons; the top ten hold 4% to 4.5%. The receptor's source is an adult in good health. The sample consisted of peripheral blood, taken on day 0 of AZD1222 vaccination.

Written as DNA, the CDR3 is TGTGCCAGCAGCCGAGGGGGGGCGGGAGATACGCAGTATTTT. It is translated as CASSRGGAGDTQYF. The chain uses TRBV11-3 and TRBJ2-3; possible D gene TRBD2, 7 bases. The CDR3 has 14 amino acids. The germline CDR1 and CDR2 sequences are SGHNT and YENEEA. The germline V and J ends were trimmed by 5 bases and 5 bases, with 14 bases remaining between them.